This TCR beta chain originates from a study of blood T cell repertoires in COVID-19. Study context: The analysed material was cDNA or gDNA that came from T cells, B-cell-depleted T cells, or PBMCs.

Two negative PCRs, clearance, or symptom resolution had been documented for recovered Cohort 3 donors. Germline CDR1 is LGHNA and CDR2 is YSLEER. The ends were cut back, 2 bases at V and 6 bases at J, with 13 bases in the middle. The length of the CDR3 is 14 residues. Sequenced by immunoSEQ multiplex PCR; TCRdb stores in-frame clones only, minus some. The sample lists about 250,000 clones; around nine tenths were seen once. The clonotype comes from a woman aged 18 to 35 who had recovered from COVID-19. V and J are TRBV4-3 and TRBJ1-2; tentatively, D is TRBD1 (5 bases). The sequenced sample consisted of PBMCs or T cells enriched from blood (not recorded which). In nucleotides, the CDR3 is TGCGCCAGCAGCCAAACGCTGACAGTCGATGGCTACACCTTC. It specifies CASSQTLTVDGYTF.